The present TCR beta chain was sequenced within a study of T cell clonality in common variable immunodeficiency. Study-wide results and limits: TCRbeta clonality was increased in CVID versus healthy controls. Fewer deletions and N-nucleotide insertions were reportedly seen in common variable immunodeficiency TCR beta sequences. Links between repertoire features and CVID complications were heterogeneity-limited.

CDR1 is GTSNPN, CDR2 SVGIG, per germline (reference sequence). The junction had 10 bases not matched to a gene; V was cut back by 4 bases and J by 7 bases. The CDR3 consists of 15 residues. Concerning this clone: The antigen is not known. The CDR3 end lies 3 residues beyond the end of the read and is filled in from the germline J gene.

Produced via immunoSEQ multiplex PCR; TCRdb's table is partial and in-frame only. The specimen has tens of thousands of clones, none found just once. Blood came from CVID subjects not ill and not taking immunomodulatory or immunosuppressive medication. Blood samples were heparinized, about 5 to 9 ml per donor. The sequencing input was peripheral blood mononuclear cells. The chain has TRBV30 and TRBJ2-1; 10 bases agree with TRBD1. This clonotype was obtained from a human donor with common variable immunodeficiency. The CDR3 bases that were read are TGTGCCTGGATCCTCTGGGGACAGGGGTCGAATGAG. Translated, it gives CAWILWGQGSNE. The whole CDR3 reads CAWILWGQGSNEQFF.